The rows below give T cell receptor beta chains drawn from one sample of a study of T cells in Graves' hyperthyroidism and ophthalmopathy. TCRdb re-derived calls from the multiplex PCR reads in MiXCR, one entry per CDR3 protein. The data contain around 700,000 distinct CDR3 sequences, 30% to 40% of them singletons. The specimen sequenced was blood. These receptors were taken from a woman aged 40 to 49 with Graves' hyperthyroidism. The CDR3 runs from the conserved cysteine through the conserved F or W. D genes are given only for firm matches. For some rows the clone size is stated as once, few or many, or as a class when expanded; others skip it.

j_call: TRBJ1-1; v_call: TRBV5-1; clone_size: few; d_call: NA; cdr3_length: 15; cdr3_nt: TGCGCCAGCAGCTTGGAGGCCAGGGCAAATACTGAAGCTTTCTTT; cdr3_aa: CASSLEARANTEAFF
j_call: TRBJ1-2; v_call: TRBV29-1; clone_size: NA; d_call: TRBD1; cdr3_length: 12; cdr3_nt: TGCAGCGCGACAGGGTTAACGTCCGGCTACACCTTC; cdr3_aa: CSATGLTSGYTF
j_call: TRBJ1-2; v_call: TRBV15; clone_size: many; d_call: NA; cdr3_length: 12; cdr3_nt: TGTGCCACCAGCAGAGATAGGCATGGCTACACCTTC; cdr3_aa: CATSRDRHGYTF
j_call: TRBJ2-1; v_call: TRBV7-9; clone_size: NA; d_call: NA; cdr3_length: 10; cdr3_nt: TGTGCCAGCAGCTGTCGGAGGGGGCTGTTC; cdr3_aa: CASSCRRGLF
j_call: TRBJ1-4; v_call: TRBV19; clone_size: many; d_call: NA; cdr3_length: 14; cdr3_nt: TGTGCCAGTAGTAGACAGCCACCTAATGAAAAACTGTTTTTT; cdr3_aa: CASSRQPPNEKLFF
j_call: TRBJ1-4; v_call: TRBV2; clone_size: few; d_call: NA; cdr3_length: 14; cdr3_nt: TGTGCCAGCAGTGAGGGAGGGACCGGTGAAAAACTGTTTTTT; cdr3_aa: CASSEGGTGEKLFF
j_call: TRBJ1-2; v_call: TRBV7-3; clone_size: many; d_call: NA; cdr3_length: 15; cdr3_nt: TGTGCCAGCAGCTTAAGACCCGGAGGGGCTCATGGCTACACCTTC; cdr3_aa: CASSLRPGGAHGYTF
j_call: TRBJ2-1; v_call: TRBV15; clone_size: NA; d_call: TRBD1; cdr3_length: 15; cdr3_nt: TGTGCCACCAGCCGGGCACGGGACAGGGACAATGAGCAGTTCTTC; cdr3_aa: CATSRARDRDNEQFF
j_call: TRBJ1-2; v_call: TRBV13; clone_size: many; d_call: NA; cdr3_length: 14; cdr3_nt: TGTGCCAGCAGGCCGGGGGTCGTAACCAATGGCTACACCTTC; cdr3_aa: CASRPGVVTNGYTF
j_call: TRBJ2-7; v_call: TRBV7-8; clone_size: once; d_call: NA; cdr3_length: 16; cdr3_nt: TGTGCCAGCAGCGCGCGGGACTCCTCAACCCCCTACGAGCAGTACTTC; cdr3_aa: CASSARDSSTPYEQYF
j_call: TRBJ2-2; v_call: TRBV12-3/TRBV12-4; clone_size: few; d_call: NA; cdr3_length: 15; cdr3_nt: TGTGCCAGCAGTTTCTTGGGGGCGGAGGGCGGGGAGCTGTTTTTT; cdr3_aa: CASSFLGAEGGELFF
j_call: TRBJ1-5; v_call: TRBV19; clone_size: few; d_call: TRBD1; cdr3_length: 16; cdr3_nt: TGTGCCAGTAGTATGTTTCGGCCAGGGGGCTCTCAGCCCCAGCATTTT; cdr3_aa: CASSMFRPGGSQPQHF
j_call: TRBJ2-7; v_call: TRBV7-2; clone_size: NA; d_call: TRBD1; cdr3_length: 17; cdr3_nt: TGTGCCAGCAGCTTATTCCCTCTCCGGGACAGGGGTCAAGAGCAGTACTTC; cdr3_aa: CASSLFPLRDRGQEQYF
j_call: TRBJ2-3; v_call: TRBV7-2; clone_size: NA; d_call: NA; cdr3_length: 13; cdr3_nt: TGTGCCAGCAGCTCCCTTCTGGTCCATACGCAGTATTTT; cdr3_aa: CASSSLLVHTQYF
j_call: TRBJ2-5; v_call: TRBV5-1; clone_size: many; d_call: TRBD2; cdr3_length: 16; cdr3_nt: TGCGCCAGCAGCTTTGGAGCTAGCGGGGCGGGGGAGACCCAGTACTTC; cdr3_aa: CASSFGASGAGETQYF
j_call: TRBJ1-2; v_call: TRBV25-1; clone_size: NA; d_call: NA; cdr3_length: 12; cdr3_nt: TGTGCCATGGGGGGGGCGCAGGATGGCTACACCTTC; cdr3_aa: CAMGGAQDGYTF
j_call: TRBJ1-1; v_call: TRBV12-3/TRBV12-4; clone_size: once; d_call: TRBD1; cdr3_length: 13; cdr3_nt: TGTGCCAGCAGTTTGCCTCGACAGGGAGAAACTTTCTTT; cdr3_aa: CASSLPRQGETFF
j_call: TRBJ1-6; v_call: TRBV6-6; clone_size: few; d_call: NA; cdr3_length: 17; cdr3_nt: TGTGCCAGCAGTTACTCGAATTACAGGGAGGTAGATTCACCCCTCCACTTT; cdr3_aa: CASSYSNYREVDSPLHF
j_call: TRBJ1-5; v_call: TRBV7-2; clone_size: many; d_call: TRBD1; cdr3_length: 13; cdr3_nt: TGTGCCAGCAGCCCACAGGGGTATCAGCCCCAGCATTTT; cdr3_aa: CASSPQGYQPQHF
j_call: TRBJ1-4; v_call: TRBV7-2; clone_size: NA; d_call: TRBD1; cdr3_length: 17; cdr3_nt: TGTGCCAGCAGCGAGGGGCGGACCGACAGGGTGGGAGAAAAACTGTTTTTT; cdr3_aa: CASSEGRTDRVGEKLFF
j_call: TRBJ1-5; v_call: TRBV12-3/TRBV12-4; clone_size: NA; d_call: TRBD1; cdr3_length: 15; cdr3_nt: TGTGCCAGCAGTTTAACGACAGGGGGAGGGCAGCCCCAGCATTTT; cdr3_aa: CASSLTTGGGQPQHF
j_call: TRBJ1-1; v_call: TRBV7-6; clone_size: many; d_call: NA; cdr3_length: 14; cdr3_nt: TGTGCCAGTACAGTTTTGGAGTCTGGCACTGAAGCTTTCTTT; cdr3_aa: CASTVLESGTEAFF
j_call: TRBJ2-7; v_call: TRBV20-1; clone_size: once; d_call: TRBD2; cdr3_length: 14; cdr3_nt: TGCAGTGCTATGGGGCTAGCGGTTACAATCGAGCAGTACTTC; cdr3_aa: CSAMGLAVTIEQYF
j_call: TRBJ2-5; v_call: TRBV12-3/TRBV12-4; clone_size: NA; d_call: TRBD1; cdr3_length: 17; cdr3_nt: TGTGCCAGCAGTTTCCTCGGGACAGGTCGCCGGCGAGAGACCCAGTACTTC; cdr3_aa: CASSFLGTGRRRETQYF
j_call: TRBJ1-4; v_call: TRBV19; clone_size: NA; d_call: NA; cdr3_length: 17; cdr3_nt: TGTGCCAGTAGTAAAGGGTTCGGATTTGCAACTAATGAAAAACTGTTTTTT; cdr3_aa: CASSKGFGFATNEKLFF
j_call: TRBJ1-1; v_call: TRBV29-1; clone_size: NA; d_call: TRBD1; cdr3_length: 14; cdr3_nt: TGCAGCGGGGACAGGGGGCTGGGGAACACTGAAGCTTTCTTT; cdr3_aa: CSGDRGLGNTEAFF
j_call: TRBJ2-5; v_call: TRBV5-6; clone_size: NA; d_call: NA; cdr3_length: 13; cdr3_nt: TGTGCCAGCAGCGACGGGCCCTCAGAGACCCAGTACTTC; cdr3_aa: CASSDGPSETQYF
j_call: TRBJ1-5; v_call: TRBV10-3; clone_size: NA; d_call: TRBD1; cdr3_length: 16; cdr3_nt: TGTGCCATCCTGGGCGGACAGGGGGCGAGCAATCAGCCCCAGCATTTT; cdr3_aa: CAILGGQGASNQPQHF
j_call: TRBJ2-2; v_call: TRBV29-1; clone_size: NA; d_call: TRBD1; cdr3_length: 15; cdr3_nt: TGCAGCGTTGCTAGACAGGGTCGGTTGGCCGGGGAGCTGTTTTTT; cdr3_aa: CSVARQGRLAGELFF
j_call: TRBJ2-2; v_call: TRBV24-1; clone_size: NA; d_call: TRBD1; cdr3_length: 14; cdr3_nt: TGTGCCAGCAGTGACAGGGGGCAAGGCGGGGAGCTGTTTTTT; cdr3_aa: CASSDRGQGGELFF
j_call: TRBJ1-5; v_call: TRBV7-9; clone_size: NA; d_call: TRBD1; cdr3_length: 16; cdr3_nt: TGTGCCAGCAGCTTCGGGACAGCTAATAGCAATCAGCCCCAGCATTTT; cdr3_aa: CASSFGTANSNQPQHF
j_call: TRBJ1-1; v_call: TRBV7-9; clone_size: many; d_call: NA; cdr3_length: 13; cdr3_nt: TGTGCCAGCAGCTTAGCACAGAAGACTGAAGCTTTCTTT; cdr3_aa: CASSLAQKTEAFF
j_call: TRBJ2-3; v_call: TRBV10-3; clone_size: NA; d_call: TRBD2; cdr3_length: 15; cdr3_nt: TGTGCCATCGGTAGACCTAGCGGGGTCACAGATACGCAGTATTTT; cdr3_aa: CAIGRPSGVTDTQYF
j_call: TRBJ1-6; v_call: TRBV3-1; clone_size: few; d_call: TRBD1; cdr3_length: 16; cdr3_nt: TGTGCCAGCAGCCAAGATCAGACAGGGGGAGGATCACCCCTCCACTTT; cdr3_aa: CASSQDQTGGGSPLHF
j_call: TRBJ2-2; v_call: TRBV6-5; clone_size: NA; d_call: NA; cdr3_length: 15; cdr3_nt: TGTGCCAGCAGTTATCCGGGACAGAACACCGGGGAGCTGTTTTTT; cdr3_aa: CASSYPGQNTGELFF
j_call: TRBJ2-5; v_call: TRBV7-2; clone_size: once; d_call: NA; cdr3_length: 15; cdr3_nt: TGCGCCAGCAGCCAAGAATCGGGGTGGGGAGAGACCCAGTACTTC; cdr3_aa: CASSQESGWGETQYF
j_call: TRBJ2-2; v_call: TRBV5-1; clone_size: few; d_call: NA; cdr3_length: 15; cdr3_nt: TGCGCCAGCAGATCGGGGTACGCGAACACCGGGGAGCTGTTTTTT; cdr3_aa: CASRSGYANTGELFF
j_call: TRBJ1-1; v_call: TRBV5-1; clone_size: few; d_call: NA; cdr3_length: 16; cdr3_nt: TGCGCCAGCAGCTTGGTTTTCTACTTAGCTTTTGCTGAAGCTTTCTTT; cdr3_aa: CASSLVFYLAFAEAFF
j_call: TRBJ1-2; v_call: TRBV28; clone_size: NA; d_call: NA; cdr3_length: 15; cdr3_nt: TGTGCCAGCAGGAACGCTCCGACCCCGAGGGATGGCTACACCTTC; cdr3_aa: CASRNAPTPRDGYTF
j_call: TRBJ2-7; v_call: TRBV4-1; clone_size: NA; d_call: TRBD2; cdr3_length: 15; cdr3_nt: TGCGCCAGCAGCCAAGATTGGCAGCGGGACTACGAGCAGTACTTC; cdr3_aa: CASSQDWQRDYEQYF
j_call: TRBJ1-2; v_call: TRBV7-9; clone_size: once; d_call: NA; cdr3_length: 13; cdr3_nt: TGTGCCAGCACCCCCAGCGCTAACTATGGCTACACCTTC; cdr3_aa: CASTPSANYGYTF
j_call: TRBJ2-5; v_call: TRBV11-1; clone_size: NA; d_call: TRBD2; cdr3_length: 16; cdr3_nt: TGTGCCAGCAGCAAAAACGGACTAGACAGTTACGAGACCCAGTACTTC; cdr3_aa: CASSKNGLDSYETQYF
j_call: TRBJ1-1; v_call: TRBV19; clone_size: many; d_call: NA; cdr3_length: 13; cdr3_nt: TGTGCCACCAGAGACAGTAGTGGCACTGAAGCTTTCTTT; cdr3_aa: CATRDSSGTEAFF
j_call: TRBJ2-7; v_call: TRBV7-6; clone_size: many; d_call: NA; cdr3_length: 15; cdr3_nt: TGTGCCAGCAGCTTAGCGTCGGGGATCCCGGTCGAGCAGTACTTC; cdr3_aa: CASSLASGIPVEQYF
j_call: TRBJ1-1; v_call: TRBV10-1; clone_size: many; d_call: NA; cdr3_length: 13; cdr3_nt: TGCGCCAGCAGTAACAGGGAGGGAACTGAAGCTTTCTTT; cdr3_aa: CASSNREGTEAFF
j_call: TRBJ1-6; v_call: TRBV2; clone_size: NA; d_call: TRBD1; cdr3_length: 15; cdr3_nt: TGTGCCAGCAGCGAGTACCGGGACAGGGGTTCACCCCTCCACTTT; cdr3_aa: CASSEYRDRGSPLHF
j_call: TRBJ2-4; v_call: TRBV2; clone_size: NA; d_call: NA; cdr3_length: 13; cdr3_nt: TGTGCCAGCAAAGGTCGGGGCTGGAACATTCAGTACTTC; cdr3_aa: CASKGRGWNIQYF
j_call: TRBJ1-4; v_call: TRBV12-3/TRBV12-4; clone_size: NA; d_call: NA; cdr3_length: 14; cdr3_nt: TGTGCCAGCAGTTTTGGGTGGGTTTTCGAAAAACTGTTTTTT; cdr3_aa: CASSFGWVFEKLFF
j_call: TRBJ2-2; v_call: TRBV7-6; clone_size: NA; d_call: NA; cdr3_length: 14; cdr3_nt: TGTGCCAGCAGCCCGCGTTTAACTAGCGGGGAGCTGTTTTTT; cdr3_aa: CASSPRLTSGELFF
j_call: TRBJ2-6; v_call: TRBV12-3/TRBV12-4; clone_size: NA; d_call: NA; cdr3_length: 12; cdr3_nt: TGTGCCAGCAGTCCCGGGGGTGGAGTCCTGACTTTC; cdr3_aa: CASSPGGGVLTF
j_call: TRBJ1-5; v_call: TRBV29-1; clone_size: NA; d_call: TRBD1; cdr3_length: 13; cdr3_nt: TGCAGCTTGGATGGACAGGTAAATCAGCCCCAGCATTTT; cdr3_aa: CSLDGQVNQPQHF
j_call: TRBJ1-1; v_call: TRBV4-1; clone_size: once; d_call: NA; cdr3_length: 13; cdr3_nt: TGCGCCAGCAGCCAGGTACGGCCGATTAAAGCTTTCTTT; cdr3_aa: CASSQVRPIKAFF
j_call: TRBJ2-1; v_call: TRBV7-9; clone_size: few; d_call: NA; cdr3_length: 14; cdr3_nt: TGTGCCAGCAGCTTAGAACAGGCGAACAATGAGCAGTTCTTC; cdr3_aa: CASSLEQANNEQFF